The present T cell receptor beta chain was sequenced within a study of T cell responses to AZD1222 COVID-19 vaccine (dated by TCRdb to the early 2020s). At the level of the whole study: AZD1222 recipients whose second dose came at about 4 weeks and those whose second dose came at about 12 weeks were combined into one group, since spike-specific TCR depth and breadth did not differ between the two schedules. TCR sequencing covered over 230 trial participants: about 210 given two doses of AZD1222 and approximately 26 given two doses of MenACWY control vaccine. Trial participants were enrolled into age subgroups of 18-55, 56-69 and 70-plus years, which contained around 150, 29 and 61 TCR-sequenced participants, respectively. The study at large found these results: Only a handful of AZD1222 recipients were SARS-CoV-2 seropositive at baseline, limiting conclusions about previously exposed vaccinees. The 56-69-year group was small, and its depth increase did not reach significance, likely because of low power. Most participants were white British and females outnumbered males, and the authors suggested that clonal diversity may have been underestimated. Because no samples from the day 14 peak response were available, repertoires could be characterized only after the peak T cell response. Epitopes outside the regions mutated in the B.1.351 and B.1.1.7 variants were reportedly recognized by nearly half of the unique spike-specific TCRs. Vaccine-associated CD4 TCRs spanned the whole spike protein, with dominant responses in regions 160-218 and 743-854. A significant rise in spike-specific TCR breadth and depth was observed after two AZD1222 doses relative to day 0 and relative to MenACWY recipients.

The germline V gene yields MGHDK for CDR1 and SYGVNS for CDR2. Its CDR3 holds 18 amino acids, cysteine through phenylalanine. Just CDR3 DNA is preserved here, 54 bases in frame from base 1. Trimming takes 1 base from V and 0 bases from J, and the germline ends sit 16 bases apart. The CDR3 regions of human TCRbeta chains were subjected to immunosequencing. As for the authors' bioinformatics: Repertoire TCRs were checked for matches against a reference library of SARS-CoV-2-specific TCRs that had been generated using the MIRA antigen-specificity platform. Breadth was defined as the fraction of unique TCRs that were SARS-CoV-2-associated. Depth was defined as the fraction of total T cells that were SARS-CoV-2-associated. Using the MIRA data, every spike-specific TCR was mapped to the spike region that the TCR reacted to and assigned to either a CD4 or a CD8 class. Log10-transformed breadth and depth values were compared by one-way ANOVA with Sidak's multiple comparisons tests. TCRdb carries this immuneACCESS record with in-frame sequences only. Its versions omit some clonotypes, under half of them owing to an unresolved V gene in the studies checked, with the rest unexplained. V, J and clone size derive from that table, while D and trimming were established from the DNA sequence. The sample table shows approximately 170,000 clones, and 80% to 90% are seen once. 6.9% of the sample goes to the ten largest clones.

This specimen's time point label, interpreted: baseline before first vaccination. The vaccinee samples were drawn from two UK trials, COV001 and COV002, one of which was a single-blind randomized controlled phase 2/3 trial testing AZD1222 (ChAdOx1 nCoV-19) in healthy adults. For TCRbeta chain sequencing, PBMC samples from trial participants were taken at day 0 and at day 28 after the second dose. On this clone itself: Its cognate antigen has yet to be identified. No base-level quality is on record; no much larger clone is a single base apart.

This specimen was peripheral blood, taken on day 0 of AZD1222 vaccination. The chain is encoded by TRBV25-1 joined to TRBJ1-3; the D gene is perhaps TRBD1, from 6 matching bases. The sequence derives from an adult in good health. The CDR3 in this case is CASSELDSDWDSGNTIYF. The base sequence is TGTGCCAGCAGTGAATTGGACAGCGATTGGGACTCTGGAAACACCATATATTTT.